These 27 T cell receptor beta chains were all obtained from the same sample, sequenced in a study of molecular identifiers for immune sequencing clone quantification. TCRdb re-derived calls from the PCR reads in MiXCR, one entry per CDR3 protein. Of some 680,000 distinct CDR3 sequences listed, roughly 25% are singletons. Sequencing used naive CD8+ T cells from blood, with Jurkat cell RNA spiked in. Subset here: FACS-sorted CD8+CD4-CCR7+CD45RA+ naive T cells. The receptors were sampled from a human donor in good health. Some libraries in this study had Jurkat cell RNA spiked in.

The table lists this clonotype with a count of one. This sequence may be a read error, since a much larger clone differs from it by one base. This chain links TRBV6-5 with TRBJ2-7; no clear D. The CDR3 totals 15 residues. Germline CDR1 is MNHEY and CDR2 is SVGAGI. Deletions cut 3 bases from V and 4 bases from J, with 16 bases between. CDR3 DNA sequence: TGTGCCAGCAGTTATTCGGTAGGGAACCCTTACGAGCAGTACTTC. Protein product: CASSYSVGNPYEQYF.

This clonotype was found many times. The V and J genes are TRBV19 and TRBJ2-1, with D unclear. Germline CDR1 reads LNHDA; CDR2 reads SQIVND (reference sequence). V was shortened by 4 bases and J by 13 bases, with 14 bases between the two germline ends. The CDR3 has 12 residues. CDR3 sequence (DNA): TGTGCCAGTAGTACCCCACGGGTACCCCAGTTCTTC. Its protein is CASSTPRVPQFF. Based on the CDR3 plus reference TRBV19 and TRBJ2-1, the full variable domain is DGGITQSPKYLFRKEGQNVTLSCEQNLNHDAMYWYRQDPGQGLRLIYYSQIVNDFQKGDIAEGYSVSREKKESFPLTVTSAQKNPTAFYLCASSTPRVPQFFGPGTRLTVL.

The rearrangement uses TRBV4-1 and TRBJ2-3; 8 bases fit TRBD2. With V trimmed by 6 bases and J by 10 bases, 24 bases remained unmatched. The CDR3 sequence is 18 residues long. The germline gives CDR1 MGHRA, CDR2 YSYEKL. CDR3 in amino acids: CASSPVERESGDRRAQYF. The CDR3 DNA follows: TGCGCCAGCAGTCCCGTCGAGCGGGAGAGCGGAGATAGAAGGGCGCAGTATTTT.

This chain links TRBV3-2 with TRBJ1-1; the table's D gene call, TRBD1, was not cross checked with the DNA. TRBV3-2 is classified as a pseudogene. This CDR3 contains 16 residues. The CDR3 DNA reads TGTGCCAGCAGCCAAGAGGGGGGGCCAGGGGACACTGAAGCTTTCTTT. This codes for CASSQEGGPGDTEAFF.

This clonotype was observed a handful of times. The CDR3 protein is CASSDGTGGYNEQFF. The CDR3 DNA reads as TGTGCCAGCAGTGACGGGACAGGGGGCTACAATGAGCAGTTCTTC. The V call is TRBV27, the J call TRBJ2-1; 11 bases are shared with TRBD1. The CDR3 runs to 15 residues. Per the germline V gene, CDR1 is MNHEY and CDR2 is SMNVEV (reference sequence). Trimming took 5 bases from V and 3 from J; bases not matched to a gene: 3.

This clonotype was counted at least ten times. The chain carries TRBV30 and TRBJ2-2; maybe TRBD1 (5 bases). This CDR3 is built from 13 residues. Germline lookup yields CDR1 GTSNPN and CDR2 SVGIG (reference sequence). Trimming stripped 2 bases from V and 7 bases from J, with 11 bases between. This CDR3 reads CAWSLYRHGELFF. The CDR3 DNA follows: TGTGCCTGGAGTCTGTACAGGCACGGGGAGCTGTTTTTT.

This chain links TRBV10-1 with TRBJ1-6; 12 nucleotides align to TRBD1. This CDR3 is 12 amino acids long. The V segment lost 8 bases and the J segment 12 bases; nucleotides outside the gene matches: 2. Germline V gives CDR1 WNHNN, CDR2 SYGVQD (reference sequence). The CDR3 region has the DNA TGCGCCAGCGGGACAGGGGGCCTACCCCTCCACTTT. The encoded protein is CASGTGGLPLHF.

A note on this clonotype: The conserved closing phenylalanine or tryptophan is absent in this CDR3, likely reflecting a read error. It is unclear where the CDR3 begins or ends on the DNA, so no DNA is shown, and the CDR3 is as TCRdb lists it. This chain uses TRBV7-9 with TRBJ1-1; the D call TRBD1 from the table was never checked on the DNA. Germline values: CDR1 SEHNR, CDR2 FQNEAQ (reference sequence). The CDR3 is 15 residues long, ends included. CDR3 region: CASSLEAGMNTEAIY.

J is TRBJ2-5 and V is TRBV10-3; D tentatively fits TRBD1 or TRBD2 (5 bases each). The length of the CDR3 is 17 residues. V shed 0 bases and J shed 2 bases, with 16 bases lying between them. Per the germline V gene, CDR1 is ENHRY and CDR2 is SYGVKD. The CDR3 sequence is CAISESGTTTEQETQYF. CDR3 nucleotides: TGTGCCATCAGTGAGTCAGGGACCACTACTGAACAAGAGACCCAGTACTTC.

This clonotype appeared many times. The CDR3 coding sequence is TGTGCCAGCAGCCCCTGGGGGACAGGGGATGAGACCCAGTACTTC. This translates into CASSPWGTGDETQYF. This chain uses TRBV7-8 with TRBJ2-5; TRBD1 matches at 10 bases. Trimming at V came to 5 bases and at J to 5 bases, leaving 8 bases not matched to a gene. There are 15 residues in the CDR3. CDR1 and CDR2 (germline): SGHVS, FQNEAQ.

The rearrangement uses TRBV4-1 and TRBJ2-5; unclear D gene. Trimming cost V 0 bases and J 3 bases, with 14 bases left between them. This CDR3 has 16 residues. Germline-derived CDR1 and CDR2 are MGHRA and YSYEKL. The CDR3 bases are TGCGCCAGCAGCCAAGAATCCAGCAGCCCAGAAGAGACCCAGTACTTC. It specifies CASSQESSSPEETQYF.

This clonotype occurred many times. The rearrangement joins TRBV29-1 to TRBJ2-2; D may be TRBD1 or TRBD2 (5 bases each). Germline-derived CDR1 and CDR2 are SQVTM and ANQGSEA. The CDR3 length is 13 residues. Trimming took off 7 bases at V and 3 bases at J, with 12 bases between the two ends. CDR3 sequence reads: CSAEGTDTGELFF. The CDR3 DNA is TGCAGCGCCGAAGGGACGGACACCGGGGAGCTGTTTTTT.

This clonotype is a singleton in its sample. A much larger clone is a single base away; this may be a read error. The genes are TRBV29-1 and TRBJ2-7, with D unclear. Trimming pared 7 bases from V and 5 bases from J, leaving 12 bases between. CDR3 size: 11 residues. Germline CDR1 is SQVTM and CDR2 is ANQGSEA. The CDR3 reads CSAKGSHEQYF. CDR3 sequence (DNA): TGCAGCGCGAAAGGTAGCCACGAGCAGTACTTC.

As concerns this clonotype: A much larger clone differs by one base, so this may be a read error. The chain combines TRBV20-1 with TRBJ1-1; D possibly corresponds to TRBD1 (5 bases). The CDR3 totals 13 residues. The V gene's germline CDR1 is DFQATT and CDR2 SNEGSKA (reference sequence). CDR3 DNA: TGCGGTGCTAGTGCCGGGGGGTGGACTGAAGCTTTCTTT. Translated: CGASAGGWTEAFF.

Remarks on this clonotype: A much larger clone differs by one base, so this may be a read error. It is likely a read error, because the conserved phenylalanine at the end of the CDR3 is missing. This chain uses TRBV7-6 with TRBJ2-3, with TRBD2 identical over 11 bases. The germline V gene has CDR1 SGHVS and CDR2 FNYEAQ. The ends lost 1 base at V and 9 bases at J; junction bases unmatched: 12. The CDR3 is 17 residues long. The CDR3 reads CASSLDLAGGPEWTQYL. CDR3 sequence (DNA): TGTGCCAGCAGCTTAGACCTAGCGGGAGGCCCGGAATGGACGCAGTATCTT.

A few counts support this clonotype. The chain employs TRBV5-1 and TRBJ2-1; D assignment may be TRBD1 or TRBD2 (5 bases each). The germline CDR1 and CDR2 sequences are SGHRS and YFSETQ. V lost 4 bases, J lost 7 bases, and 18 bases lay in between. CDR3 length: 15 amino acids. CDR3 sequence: CASSLGTYTGNEQFF. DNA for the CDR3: TGCGCCAGCAGCCTCGGGACGTATACGGGGAATGAGCAGTTCTTC.

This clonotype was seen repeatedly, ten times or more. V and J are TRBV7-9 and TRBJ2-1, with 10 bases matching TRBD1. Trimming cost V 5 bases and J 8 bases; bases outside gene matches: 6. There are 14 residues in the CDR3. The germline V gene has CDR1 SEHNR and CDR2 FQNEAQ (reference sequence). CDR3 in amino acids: CASSPGQGSHEQFF. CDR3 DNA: TGTGCCAGCAGCCCGGGACAGGGGTCCCATGAGCAGTTCTTC. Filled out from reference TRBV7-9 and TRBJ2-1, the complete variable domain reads DTGVSQNPRHKITKRGQNVTFRCDPISEHNRLYWYRQTLGQGPEFLTYFQNEAQLEKSRLLSDRFSAERPKGSFSTLEIQRTEQGDSAMYLCASSPGQGSHEQFFGPGTRLTVL.

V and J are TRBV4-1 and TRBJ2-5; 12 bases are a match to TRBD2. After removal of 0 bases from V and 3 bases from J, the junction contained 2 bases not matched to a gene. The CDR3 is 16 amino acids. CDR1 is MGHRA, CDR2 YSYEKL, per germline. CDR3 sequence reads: CASSQEASGGEETQYF. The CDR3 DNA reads TGCGCCAGCAGCCAAGAGGCTAGCGGGGGGGAAGAGACCCAGTACTTC.

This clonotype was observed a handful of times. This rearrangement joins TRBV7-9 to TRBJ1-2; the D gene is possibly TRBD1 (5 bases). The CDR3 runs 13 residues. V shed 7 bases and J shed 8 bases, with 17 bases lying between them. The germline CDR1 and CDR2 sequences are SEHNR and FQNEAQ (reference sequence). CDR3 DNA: TGTGCCAGCACCGGTTACAGGTCGGAAGGCTACACCTTC. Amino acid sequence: CASTGYRSEGYTF.

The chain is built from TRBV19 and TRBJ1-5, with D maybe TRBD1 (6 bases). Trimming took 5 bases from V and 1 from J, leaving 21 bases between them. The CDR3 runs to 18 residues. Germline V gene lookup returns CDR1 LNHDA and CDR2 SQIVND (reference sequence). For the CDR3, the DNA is TGTGCCAGTAGTTTCGCCCGGGGGCAGGGGCCGAGCAATCAGCCCCAGCATTTT. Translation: CASSFARGQGPSNQPQHF.

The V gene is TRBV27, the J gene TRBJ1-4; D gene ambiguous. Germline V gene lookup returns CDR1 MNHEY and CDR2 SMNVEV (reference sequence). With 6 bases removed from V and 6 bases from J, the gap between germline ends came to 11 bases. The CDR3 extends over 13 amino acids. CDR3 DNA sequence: TGTGCCAGCAGAAAGGTGTCGGATGAAAAACTGTTTTTT. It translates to CASRKVSDEKLFF.

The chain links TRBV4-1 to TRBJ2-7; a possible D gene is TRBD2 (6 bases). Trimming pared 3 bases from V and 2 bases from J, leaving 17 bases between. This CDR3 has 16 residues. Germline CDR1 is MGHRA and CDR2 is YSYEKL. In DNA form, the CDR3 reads TGCGCCAGCAGCCATCTCACCGGGACTCCTACCTACGAGCAGTACTTC. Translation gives CASSHLTGTPTYEQYF.

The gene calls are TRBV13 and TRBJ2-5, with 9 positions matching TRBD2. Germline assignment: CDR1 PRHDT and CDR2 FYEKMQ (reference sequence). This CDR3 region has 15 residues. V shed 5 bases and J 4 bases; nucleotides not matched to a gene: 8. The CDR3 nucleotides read TGTGCCAGCAGCACTCAAGGACTAGCGAGAGAGACCCAGTACTTC. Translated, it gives CASSTQGLARETQYF.

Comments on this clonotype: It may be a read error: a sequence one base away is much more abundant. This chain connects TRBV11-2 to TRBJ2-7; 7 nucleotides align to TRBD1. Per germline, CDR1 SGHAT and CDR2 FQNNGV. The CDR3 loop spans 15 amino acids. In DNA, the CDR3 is TGTGCCGGCAGCCCACATGTGCAGGGGGCCTACGAGCAGTACTTC. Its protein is CAGSPHVQGAYEQYF.

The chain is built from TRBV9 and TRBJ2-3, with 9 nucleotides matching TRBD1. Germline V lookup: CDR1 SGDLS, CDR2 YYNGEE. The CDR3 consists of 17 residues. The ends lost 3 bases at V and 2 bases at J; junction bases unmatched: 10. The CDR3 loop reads CASSDPTGQGSTDTQYF. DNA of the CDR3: TGTGCCAGCAGCGACCCAACAGGACAGGGGTCCACAGATACGCAGTATTTT.

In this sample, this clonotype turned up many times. CDR3 coding DNA: TGTGCCAGCAGCTTTGGCTTATTGAGCGGGGACGCTGAAGCTTTCTTT. It translates to CASSFGLLSGDAEAFF. The chain combines TRBV7-9 with TRBJ1-1, with D possibly TRBD1 on 5 matching bases. The CDR3 totals 16 residues. CDR1 and CDR2 from the germline V gene are SEHNR and FQNEAQ (reference sequence). V lost 3 bases and J 6 bases, leaving 20 bases between the germline ends.

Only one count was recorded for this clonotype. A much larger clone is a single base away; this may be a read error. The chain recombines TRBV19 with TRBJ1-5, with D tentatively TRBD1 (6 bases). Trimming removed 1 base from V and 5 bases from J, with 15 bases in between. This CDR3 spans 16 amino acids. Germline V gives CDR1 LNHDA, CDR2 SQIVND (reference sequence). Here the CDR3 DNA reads TGTGCCAGTAGTATAGGGAATCAGGGGATCGATCAGCCCCAGCATTTT. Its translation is CASSIGNQGIDQPQHF.